This TCR beta chain was sequenced in a study of breast tumors, draining lymph nodes, adjacent tissues (dated by TCRdb to 2016 to 2018). In the study overall: The study compared TCR beta repertoires across tumor, adjacent nontumor tissue and axillary lymph nodes from breast cancer patients. The study aimed to assess the relationships and possible T-cell exchange between tumor, surrounding tissue and draining lymph node repertoires in human breast cancer.

What the work shows at the level of the full study, not this receptor alone: The conclusion that tumor T cells originate in lymph nodes was presented as consistent with a hypothesis rather than as directly demonstrated. Tumor T-cell repertoires showed less diversity than lymph node repertoires and more diversity than nontumor tissue repertoires, and tumor T-cell repertoires showed preferential V and J gene usage. The similarity between tumor and nontumor tissue repertoires was significantly greater in luminal-like breast cancer than in basal-like breast cancer. A scenario in which most tumor T cells derive from the lymph node and then expand within tumor tissue was judged to be consistent with the data.

A remark on this clonotype: Its antigen has not been determined. Possible read error: a much larger clone is one base away.

The lymph node samples were taken from the axillary draining lymph nodes of breast cancer patients. The germline V gene yields SGDLS for CDR1 and YYNGEE for CDR2. The CDR3, from cysteine to phenylalanine, totals 15 residues. CDR3 DNA only is kept here, 45 bases in frame from base 1. The listed sequencing device is Illumina HiSeq 2000. TCR beta chain libraries were generated by multiplex PCR amplification. The amplified TCR beta chain products were analyzed by high-throughput sequencing. Starting from the raw public reads, TCRdb applied fastp trimming at Q25, assembled clones with MiXCR and retained in-frame beta chains. Rows with a matching CDR3 protein are joined into one entry that keeps the most common DNA and genes. In this sample the table shows some 170,000 distinct CDR3 sequences, 33% of which occur a single time. 3% to 4% of the sample comes from the top ten.

The chain employs TRBV9 and TRBJ2-1, with TRBD2 perhaps the D gene, on 6 matching bases. Sequencing input: axillary lymph node tissue. This clonotype originated in a female donor with breast cancer. Some clones in this sample may be carry-over from other donors' samples. The CDR3 region: CASSVETPGVNEPFF. In nucleotides, the sequence is TGTGCCAGCAGCGTAGAGACCCCGGGGGTCAATGAGCCGTTCTTC.